The clone carrying this TCR beta chain showed up many times. What it binds is unknown. At one of its ends the junction is not consistent with the germline gene, which may arise from a read error. The source of the sample is a study of T cells after yellow fever vaccination. Study outcomes and limitations: Booster sampling recovered most clones from primary vaccination (around 96% CD4, roughly 90% CD8).

CDR3 length: 11 amino acids. As TCR cDNA was made by 5'RACE template switching, a universal primer site and UMIs were added. TCRdb used MiXCR to reprocess the 5' RACE reads, holding one entry per CDR3 protein. The table includes tens of thousands of distinct CDR3 sequences, roughly 7% detected once. The receptor comes from a man between 18 and 35 years old who received the YFV17D yellow fever vaccine. The genes are TRBV12-3 or TRBV12-4 and TRBJ1-4; D uncertain. The source was CD8+ T cells sorted from PBMCs, collected around 16 days after the first yellow fever vaccination. The CDR3 sequence is CASSLGEKLFF. The CDR3 nucleotides are TGTGCCAGCAGCTTAGGTGAAAAACTGTTTTTT.